A selection of T cell receptor beta chains follows, all from one sample in a study of cytomegalovirus exposure and HLA in healthy donors. The assay was immunoSEQ multiplex PCR, and TCRdb's table has in-frame clones only and misses some. This sample has 200,000 to 300,000 clones, with roughly 87% found just once. Specimen: PBMCs. The source is a man between 18 and 35 years old in good health and CMV-seropositive. Each CDR3 is given with its conserved first and last residue. Fields, in order: J gene, CDR3 length, V gene, CDR3 protein.

TRBJ1-4 13 TRBV7-8 CASSLVENEKLFF
TRBJ1-4 13 TRBV15 CATSRGPTEKLFF
TRBJ1-1 12 TRBV7-9 CASRSRDSRAFF
TRBJ2-2 15 TRBV6-5 CASSRDVSNTGELFF
TRBJ2-7 15 TRBV5-1 CASSLDPTESYEQYF
TRBJ1-1 15 TRBV2 CASSPDSLMNTEAFF
TRBJ1-5 14 TRBV5-1 CASSAGGSNQPQHF
TRBJ1-2 13 TRBV28 CASSFGGNYGYTF
TRBJ1-4 14 TRBV6-1 CASIMSSTNEKLFF
TRBJ2-1 12 TRBV29-1 CSVEEVNNEQFF
TRBJ1-2 14 TRBV27 CASRGATGIGGYTF
TRBJ1-1 14 TRBV5-1 CASSLDSLNTEAFF
TRBJ1-5 15 TRBV27 CASSLSSYSNQPQHF
TRBJ1-2 15 TRBV6-6 CASSWGQGEGYGYTF
TRBJ1-2 13 TRBV30 CAWNGQGVYGYTF
TRBJ2-7 16 TRBV7-9 CASSFLGREGEYEQYF
TRBJ1-3 17 TRBV10-3 CAISGKTTGYSGNTIYF
TRBJ2-7 12 TRBV10-3 CAISEDGYEQYF
TRBJ1-1 13 TRBV6-5 CASRPQLNTEAFF
TRBJ2-7 14 TRBV5-1 CASSLEPGYYEQYF
TRBJ1-2 17 TRBV11-2 CASSFEWGQGFYYGYTF
TRBJ2-7 14 TRBV9 CASSVASGSDEQYF
TRBJ2-7 14 TRBV10-1 CASRGDLRTGTTYF
TRBJ1-4 14 TRBV7-2 CASSYRRGNEKLFF